This T cell receptor beta chain was recovered during a study of CD8+ T cells in alopecia areata. As for the study in general: Oral tofacitinib, 5 to 10 mg twice daily, was given in an open-label trial.

Germline CDR1 reads SGHVS; CDR2 reads FNYEAQ. J gave up 3 bases and V 2 bases, and 4 bases lay outside the gene matches. This CDR3 is 15 amino acids long. Extracted RNA was reverse transcribed, and the resulting cDNA served as sequencing template. Assay: immunoSEQ multiplex PCR; the TCRdb copy retains only in-frame clones and omits some. The sample has about 180,000 clones, 67% seen once; the top ten hold 10% to 12%. This receptor was identified in a human donor with alopecia areata. This chain links TRBV7-6 with TRBJ2-4; TRBD1 agrees at 7 bases. Specimen: CD8+ T cells sorted from blood, collected at week 0. The CDR3 is CASSLSAGGKNIQYF. In DNA, the CDR3 is TGTGCCAGCAGCTTATCGGCAGGGGGCAAAAACATTCAGTACTTC.